This T cell receptor (beta chain) came from a study of shared clonotypes between healthy human individuals. CD8 cells regarded as naive lacked CD45RO, were positively chosen for CCR7, and omitted terminally differentiated effector memory CD45RA+ cells. Germline CDR1 reads GTSNPN; CDR2 reads SVGIG (reference sequence). The CDR3 spans 13 residues. V was shortened by 0 bases and J by 8 bases, with 10 bases between the two germline ends. A deep-level run was used for the assay. TCRdb's table, derived via immunoSEQ multiplex PCR, lists solely in-frame clones and lacks some. The sample includes about 2.2 million clones, 80% to 95% of them seen just once.

This sequence joins TRBV30 and TRBJ2-2; D gene unclear. The clonotype comes from a young man in good health. Some clones in this sample may be carry-over from other donors' samples. Sequenced: naive CD8+ T cells from PBMCs. The CDR3 DNA reads TGTGCCTGGAGTGTACTTTTTTCTGGGGAGCTGTTTTTT. Translated, it gives CAWSVLFSGELFF.